These 22 T cell receptor beta chains came from one sample sequenced in a study of blood T cells in healthy people across ages. Sample-barcoded 5' priming and a J-beta primer mix drove a second PCR of 7 to 11 cycles. TCRdb reanalysed the 5' RACE reads using MiXCR and keeps one entry per CDR3 protein. The sample lists approximately 800,000 distinct CDR3 sequences; roughly 53% were seen once. The sequenced material came from blood. Every receptor here comes from an elderly man in good health.

The sample holds many counts of this clonotype. The rearrangement joins TRBV5-1 to TRBJ1-6; D ambiguous. The V and J ends lost 4 bases and 7 bases respectively, with 15 bases between them. The CDR3 consists of 15 residues. Germline V gives CDR1 SGHRS, CDR2 YFSETQ. CDR3 sequence: CASSTGEGLNSPLHF. DNA for the CDR3: TGCGCCAGCAGCACCGGCGAGGGTCTAAATTCACCCCTCCACTTT.

The gene calls are TRBV6-1 and TRBJ1-2, with D possibly matching TRBD1 (6 bases). The CDR3 covers 14 residues. Germline V gene data show CDR1 as MNHNS and CDR2 as SASEGT. Trimming took off 5 bases at V and 3 bases at J, with 13 bases between the two ends. For the CDR3, the DNA is TGTGCCAGCAGTAATCCGGGGGCCCACTATGGCTACACCTTC. Encoded protein: CASSNPGAHYGYTF.

A note on this clonotype: The germline gene is not matched at one end of the junction; a read error may be the cause. The V gene is TRBV7-2, the J gene TRBJ1-5; perhaps TRBD1 as D (5 bases). The length of the CDR3 is 12 residues. Germline assignment: CDR1 SGHTA and CDR2 FQGNSA. The CDR3 region has the DNA TGTTCCAGCAGCTTTCCCGACAGAGCCCAGCATTTT. Residues: CSSSFPDRAQHF.

In this sample, this clonotype turned up once. The chain employs TRBV7-8 and TRBJ2-3; a weak D match, TRBD2 (5 bases). This CDR3 is built from 13 residues. Germline CDR1 SGHVS, CDR2 FQNEAQ. V was clipped by 1 base and J by 4 bases, with 6 bases between them. CDR3 amino acids: CASSLERPDTQYF. CDR3 bases: TGTGCCAGCAGCTTAGAGCGGCCAGATACGCAGTATTTT.

The chain couples TRBV2 to TRBJ2-2; D gene unclear. The V end lost 2 bases, the J end lost 10 bases, and 5 bases lay between the germline ends. This CDR3 spans 11 amino acids. Germline values: CDR1 SNHLY, CDR2 FYNNEI. The CDR3 bases are TGTGCCAGCAGTGAATTTGTGGAGCTGTTTTTT. Translated: CASSEFVELFF. Drawing the rest from reference TRBV2 and TRBJ2-2, the complete variable domain is EPEVTQTPSHQVTQMGQEVILRCVPISNHLYFYWYRQILGQKVEFLVSFYNNEISEKSEIFDDQFSVERPDGSNFTLKIRSTKLEDSAMYFCASSEFVELFFGEGSRLTVL.

The V call is TRBV27, the J call TRBJ2-7, with TRBD2 identical over 10 bases. CDR3 size: 15 residues. CDR1 MNHEY and CDR2 SMNVEV come from the germline V gene (reference sequence). With 6 bases clipped from V and 10 bases from J, the junction kept 15 bases outside the gene matches. The CDR3 region has the DNA TGTGCCAGCAGAAGCGCTCGGGGGCTAGCGGGGGTTCAGTACTTC. This codes for CASRSARGLAGVQYF.

V and J are TRBV20-1 and TRBJ2-3; 7 nucleotides align to TRBD1. The trim removed 6 bases at V and 6 bases at J, leaving 18 bases unmatched. This CDR3 region has 16 residues. Germline V gives CDR1 DFQATT, CDR2 SNEGSKA (reference sequence). Here the CDR3 DNA reads TGCAGTGCCAGACCGGAAATAGACAGGGTCTCCGATACGCAGTATTTT. Its protein is CSARPEIDRVSDTQYF.

The V gene is TRBV5-1, the J gene TRBJ2-3, with 9 bases fitting TRBD1. V lost 0 bases to trimming and J lost 4 bases; unmatched junction nucleotides: 6. The CDR3 runs 16 residues. CDR1 SGHRS and CDR2 YFSETQ come from the germline V gene. Written as DNA, the CDR3 is TGCGCCAGCAGCTTGGAGGACAGGGGATGGGCAGATACGCAGTATTTT. This sequence encodes CASSLEDRGWADTQYF.

The rearrangement uses TRBV20-1 and TRBJ2-4; TRBD2 agrees at 7 bases. Germline V gene data show CDR1 as DFQATT and CDR2 as SNEGSKA (reference sequence). V was clipped by 4 bases and J by 3 bases; unmatched bases: 9. The CDR3 covers 15 residues. The CDR3 loop is CSATAGLLVKNIQYF. The CDR3 nucleotides are TGCAGTGCTACGGCGGGACTATTGGTCAAAAACATTCAGTACTTC.

The V gene is TRBV7-9, the J gene TRBJ2-4; D might be TRBD2 (7 bases). The J call may be mistaken, given a closer DNA end match to TRBJ2-7. CDR3 length: 15 amino acids. Germline V gene data show CDR1 as SEHNR and CDR2 as FQNEAQ (reference sequence). Here the CDR3 reads CASRSWGGAADEQYF. CDR3 nucleotides: TGTGCCAGCAGGTCATGGGGGGGCGCAGCCGACGAGCAGTACTTC.

The chain carries TRBV6-5 and TRBJ2-3, with D unclear. The CDR3 is made up of 15 amino acids. Germline assignment: CDR1 MNHEY and CDR2 SVGAGI. Between the trimmed V and J ends, which lost 6 bases and 5 bases, there was a span of 18 bases. DNA for the CDR3: TGTGCCAGCAGCTCCCCAACCTGGAGTGGAGATACGCAGTATTTT. Its protein product is CASSSPTWSGDTQYF.

The chain links TRBV20-1 to TRBJ2-7; tentatively, D is TRBD1 (5 bases). Germline V gene data show CDR1 as DFQATT and CDR2 as SNEGSKA (reference sequence). CDR3 length: 13 residues. V was pared by 0 bases and J by 4 bases, with 10 bases between. The CDR3 DNA reads as TGCAGTGCTAGAGATGGCAGGGCTTACGAGCAGTACTTC. Encoded protein: CSARDGRAYEQYF.

The table lists this clonotype with a few counts. The V call is TRBV7-3, the J call TRBJ2-3; the D gene is possibly TRBD2 (6 bases). Deletions cut 6 bases from V and 1 base from J, with 23 bases between. Germline V gives CDR1 SGHTA, CDR2 FQGTGA. The CDR3 covers 18 residues. The CDR3 DNA is TGTGCCAGCAGTCCCACGGGAGAGAACTCCGGGCGCACAGATACGCAGTATTTT. Amino acid sequence: CASSPTGENSGRTDTQYF. Based on the CDR3 plus reference TRBV7-3 and TRBJ2-3, the full variable domain is GAGVSQTPSNKVTEKGKYVELRCDPISGHTALYWYRQSLGQGPEFLIYFQGTGAADDSGLPNDRFFAVRPEGSVSTLKIQRTERGDSAVYLCASSPTGENSGRTDTQYFGPGTRLTVL.

The genes are TRBV5-1 and TRBJ2-1; 9 bases map to TRBD2. The V gene's germline CDR1 is SGHRS and CDR2 YFSETQ. The CDR3 is 17 residues long. The V gene end was trimmed by 0 bases and the J gene end by 11 bases; junction bases not matched to a gene: 15. The CDR3 is CASSLATGLAGRLQQFF. The CDR3 nucleotides read TGCGCCAGCAGCTTGGCAACCGGGCTAGCGGGAAGGCTTCAGCAGTTCTTC.

The chain couples TRBV20-1 to TRBJ1-6; 8 bases agree with TRBD1. The CDR3 sequence is 14 residues long. Looked up from germline, CDR1 is DFQATT and CDR2 is SNEGSKA (reference sequence). V was pared by 5 bases and J by 10 bases, with 10 bases of the junction left unmatched. CDR3 in amino acids: CSASRDRKRSPLHF. DNA of the CDR3: TGCAGTGCTTCCAGGGACAGGAAGAGATCACCCCTCCACTTT.

V usage is TRBV13 and J usage is TRBJ2-4, with 10 bases aligning to TRBD1. The CDR3 spans 13 residues. The trim removed 5 bases at V and 13 bases at J, leaving 8 bases unmatched. Germline V gene sequence: CDR1 PRHDT, CDR2 FYEKMQ (reference sequence). The CDR3 loop is CASSLTGGGPQYF. In nucleotides, the CDR3 is TGTGCCAGCAGCCTGACAGGGGGCGGGCCCCAGTACTTC.

V gene TRBV27 combines with J gene TRBJ2-1; TRBD1 is a possible D gene (6 bases). The DNA end is more similar to TRBJ2-7, so the J call may be wrong. The CDR3 runs to 14 residues. Per the germline V gene, CDR1 is MNHEY and CDR2 is SMNVEV (reference sequence). This CDR3 reads CASSVRTESYEQYF. The DNA for the CDR3 is TGTGCCAGCAGTGTCCGGACAGAGAGCTACGAGCAGTACTTC.

The V and J genes are TRBV9 and TRBJ2-4, with 7 bases matching TRBD2. The V segment lost 4 bases and the J segment 13 bases; nucleotides outside the gene matches: 8. The germline V gene has CDR1 SGDLS and CDR2 YYNGEE. The CDR3 length is 12 residues. The CDR3 protein is CASSPRGVKQYF. The CDR3 DNA follows: TGTGCCAGCAGCCCCCGGGGGGTCAAGCAGTACTTC.

This chain links TRBV11-2 with TRBJ2-5, with D possibly being TRBD2 (6 bases). CDR3 length: 15 residues. Germline V gives CDR1 SGHAT, CDR2 FQNNGV. V lost 3 bases and J 11 bases, leaving 22 bases between the germline ends. Written as DNA, the CDR3 is TGTGCCAGCAGCTTCTTGGGAGGAGTTATCAATGAGCAGTACTTC. Its protein is CASSFLGGVINEQYF.

This clonotype was seen once. Sequence at one end of the junction differs from germline and may be a read error. The chain uses TRBV5-1 and TRBJ1-2; possible D gene TRBD1, 6 bases. The CDR3 sequence is 14 residues long. The germline V gene has CDR1 SGHRS and CDR2 YFSETQ. The CDR3 protein is CASSLAGPGHGHTF. In nucleotides, the CDR3 is TGCGCCAGCAGCTTGGCCGGGCCGGGACATGGCCACACCTTC. The full variable domain, rest sourced from reference TRBV5-1 and TRBJ1-2, is KAGVTQTPRYLIKTRGQQVTLSCSPISGHRSVSWYQQTPGQGLQFLFEYFSETQRNKGNFPGRFSGRQFSNSRSEMNVSTLELGDSALYLCASSLAGPGHGHTFGSGTRLTVV.

The chain joins TRBV5-1 to TRBJ2-5; no clear D. This CDR3 region has 16 residues. Trimming pared 4 bases from V and 3 bases from J, leaving 19 bases between. Germline V CDR1 and CDR2: SGHRS, YFSETQ. The CDR3 nucleotides are TGCGCCAGCAGCCTCGGGCGTCTTGCGCAAGAAGAGACCCAGTACTTC. It yields the protein CASSLGRLAQEETQYF.

V is TRBV15 and J is TRBJ2-4, with D possibly TRBD2 on 6 matching bases. The end of the DNA fits TRBJ2-7 better, so the J call may be wrong. The CDR3 loop spans 15 amino acids. Germline lookup yields CDR1 LNHNV and CDR2 YYDKDF (reference sequence). The CDR3 region has the DNA TGTGCCACCAGCGGGGGACTGATGGCATCCTACGAGCAGTACTTC. Amino acids: CATSGGLMASYEQYF.